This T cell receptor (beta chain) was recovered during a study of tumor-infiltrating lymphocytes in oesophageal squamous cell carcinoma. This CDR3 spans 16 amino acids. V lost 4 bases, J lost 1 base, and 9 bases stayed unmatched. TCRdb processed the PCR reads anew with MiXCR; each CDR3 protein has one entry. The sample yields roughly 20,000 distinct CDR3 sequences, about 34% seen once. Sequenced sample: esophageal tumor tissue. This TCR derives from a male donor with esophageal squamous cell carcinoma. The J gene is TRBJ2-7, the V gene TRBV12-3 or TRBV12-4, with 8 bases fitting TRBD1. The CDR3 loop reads CASSSVDRARSYEQYF. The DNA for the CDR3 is TGTGCCAGCAGTTCCGTGGACAGGGCCAGATCCTACGAGCAGTACTTC.